These 2 T cell receptor beta chains came from one sample sequenced in a study of T cell changes during pregnancy in multiple sclerosis. Clones were sequenced by immunoSEQ multiplex PCR, and TCRdb holds only the in-frame ones, with some missing. This sample has under 65,000 clones, with about 90% found just once. Material: CD4+ T cells from peripheral blood mononuclear cells, obtained in the third trimester of pregnancy. The receptors stem from a female donor with multiple sclerosis, enrolled in a pregnancy study.

The rearrangement joins TRBV19 to TRBJ1-2; 9 bases line up with TRBD1. V shed 5 bases and J 12 bases; nucleotides not matched to a gene: 10. Germline-derived CDR1 and CDR2 are LNHDA and SQIVND (reference sequence). This CDR3 comprises 13 residues. The CDR3 DNA reads TGTGCCAGTAGTGACCGGGACAGGGATGTAGACACCTTC. It codes for CASSDRDRDVDTF.

The V gene is TRBV27, the J gene TRBJ2-7; 7 nucleotides line up with TRBD1. Germline CDR1 reads MNHEY; CDR2 reads SMNVEV (reference sequence). The CDR3 contains 14 residues. The V gene end was trimmed by 2 bases and the J gene end by 3 bases; junction bases not matched to a gene: 4. DNA of the CDR3: TGTGCCAGCAGTTTAGGGGGACAGAACTACGAGCAGTACTTC. This sequence encodes CASSLGGQNYEQYF.